This T cell receptor (beta chain) was recovered during a study of OX40 agonist ivuxolimab in advanced cancers. The CDR3 length is 14 residues. Germline CDR1 is MDHEN and CDR2 is SYDVKM. The study, taken as a whole, reports: Partial responders at 0.1-3.0 mg/kg had among the lowest clonal expansion. CD8+ T cells were the subset that, on average, had more expanded clones than CD4+. Among some nonresponders, normalized T-cell clonal expansion was also low.

As to this clone: Its specificity is unknown.

The repertoire was sequenced with immunoSEQ multiplex PCR; TCRdb's copy has only in-frame clones and lacks some. The sample lists about 88,000 clones; approximately 86% were seen once. Researchers took blood at baseline, on cycle 4 day 1, and on cycle 7 day 1. The TCR sequence derives from an adult with an advanced solid tumor such as melanoma, head and neck, liver or kidney cancer. Sequences were derived from CD4+ or CD8+ T cells sorted from blood, sampled in a trial of the OX40 agonist ivuxolimab. The chain uses TRBV28 and TRBJ2-5; D is ambiguous. The DNA end favors TRBJ2-7, so the J call may be wrong. CDR3 region: CASSLPDLLYEQYF. The CDR3 DNA reads TGTGCCAGCAGTTTACCAGACCTTCTCTACGAGCAGTACTTC.